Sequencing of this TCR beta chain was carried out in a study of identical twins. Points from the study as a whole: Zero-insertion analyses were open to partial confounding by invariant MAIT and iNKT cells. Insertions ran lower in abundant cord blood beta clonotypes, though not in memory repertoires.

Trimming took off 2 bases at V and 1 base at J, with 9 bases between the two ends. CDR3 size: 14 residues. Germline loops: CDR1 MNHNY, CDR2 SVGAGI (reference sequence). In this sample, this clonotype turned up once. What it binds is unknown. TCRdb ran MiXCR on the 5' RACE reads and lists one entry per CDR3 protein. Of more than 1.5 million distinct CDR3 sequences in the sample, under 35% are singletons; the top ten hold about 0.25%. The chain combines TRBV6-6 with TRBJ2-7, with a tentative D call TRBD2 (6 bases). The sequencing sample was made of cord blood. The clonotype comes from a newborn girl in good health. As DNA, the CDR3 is TGTGCCAGCAGTTACGTCCGGGGGTCCTACGAGCAGTACTTC. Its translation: CASSYVRGSYEQYF.